This TCR beta chain was sequenced during a study of blood T cell repertoires in COVID-19. Study as a whole: From T cells, B-cell-depleted T cells, or PBMCs came the material, which was cDNA or gDNA.

Original methodology: Scientists estimated how many nucleated cells there were by amplifying reference gene primers. Only in-frame clones appear in the TCRdb table, and some are missing; sequencing was by immunoSEQ multiplex PCR. The DNA gave D and trimming, while V, J and clone size come from that table. The table includes about 190,000 clones, approximately 84% detected once. This clone showed up just a few times. Participants' reported clinical history set cohort assignment. The CDR3 consists of 16 residues. Trimming cost V 0 bases and J 8 bases, with 18 bases left between them. Germline CDR1 SGHRS, CDR2 YFSETQ.

The chain couples TRBV5-1 to TRBJ2-1, with D maybe TRBD1 (5 bases). This clonotype was obtained from a woman in her 30s who had recovered from COVID-19. Sequences were obtained from PBMCs or T cells enriched from blood (not recorded which). CDR3 coding DNA: TGCGCCAGCAGCTTGGAGGGCCAGGGAAGAGGAGATGAGCAGTTCTTC. Translating gives CASSLEGQGRGDEQFF.